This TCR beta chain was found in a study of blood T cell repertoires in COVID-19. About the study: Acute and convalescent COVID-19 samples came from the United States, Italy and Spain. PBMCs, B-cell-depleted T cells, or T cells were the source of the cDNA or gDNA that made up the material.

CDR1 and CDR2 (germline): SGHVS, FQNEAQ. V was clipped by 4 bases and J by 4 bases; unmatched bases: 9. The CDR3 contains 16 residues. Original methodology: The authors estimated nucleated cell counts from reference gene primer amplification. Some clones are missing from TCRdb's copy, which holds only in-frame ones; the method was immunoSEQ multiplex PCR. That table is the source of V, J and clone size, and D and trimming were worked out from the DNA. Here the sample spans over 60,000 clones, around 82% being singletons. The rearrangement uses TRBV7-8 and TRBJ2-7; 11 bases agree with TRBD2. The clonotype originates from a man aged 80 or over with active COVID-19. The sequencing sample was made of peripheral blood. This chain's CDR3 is CASSSGLAVLWYEQYF. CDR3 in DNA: TGTGCCAGCAGCTCGGGACTAGCGGTATTGTGGTACGAGCAGTACTTC.